This entry describes one TCR beta chain. The source of the sample is a study of STAT5B mutations in CD4+ large granular lymphocyte leukemia. Germline CDR1 LNHDA, CDR2 SQIVND (reference sequence). The CDR3 spans 15 residues. Trimming left V 3 bases short and J 1 base short, with 12 bases between. The assay was immunoSEQ multiplex PCR, and TCRdb's table has in-frame clones only and misses some. The table lists approximately 30,000 clones, more than 60% of them singletons. This chain links TRBV19 with TRBJ1-1; the D is unclear. This sequence originates from a human donor in good health. The sample taken for sequencing was CD4+ T cells from blood buffy coats. The CDR3 DNA sequence: TGTGCCAGTAGTATTGGCGGGAGAAGGAACACTGAAGCTTTCTTT. Translation: CASSIGGRRNTEAFF.